The T cell receptor (beta chain) under discussion was sequenced for a study of blood T cell repertoires in COVID-19. Germline assignment: CDR1 SNHLY and CDR2 FYNNEI. The CDR3 sequence is 13 residues long. Trimming took 4 bases from V and 7 from J; bases not matched to a gene: 5. Some clones are missing from TCRdb's copy, which holds only in-frame ones; the method was immunoSEQ multiplex PCR. The data hold some 200,000 clones, with around 85% observed a single time. The V call is TRBV2, the J call TRBJ1-2; 8 bases are shared with TRBD1. The sequenced sample was peripheral blood. The clonotype comes from a man in his sixties with COVID-19, enrolled during active disease. The CDR3 nucleotides read TGTGCCAGCAGTGGGGAGACAGGGGTTGGCTACACCTTC. Translated: CASSGETGVGYTF.